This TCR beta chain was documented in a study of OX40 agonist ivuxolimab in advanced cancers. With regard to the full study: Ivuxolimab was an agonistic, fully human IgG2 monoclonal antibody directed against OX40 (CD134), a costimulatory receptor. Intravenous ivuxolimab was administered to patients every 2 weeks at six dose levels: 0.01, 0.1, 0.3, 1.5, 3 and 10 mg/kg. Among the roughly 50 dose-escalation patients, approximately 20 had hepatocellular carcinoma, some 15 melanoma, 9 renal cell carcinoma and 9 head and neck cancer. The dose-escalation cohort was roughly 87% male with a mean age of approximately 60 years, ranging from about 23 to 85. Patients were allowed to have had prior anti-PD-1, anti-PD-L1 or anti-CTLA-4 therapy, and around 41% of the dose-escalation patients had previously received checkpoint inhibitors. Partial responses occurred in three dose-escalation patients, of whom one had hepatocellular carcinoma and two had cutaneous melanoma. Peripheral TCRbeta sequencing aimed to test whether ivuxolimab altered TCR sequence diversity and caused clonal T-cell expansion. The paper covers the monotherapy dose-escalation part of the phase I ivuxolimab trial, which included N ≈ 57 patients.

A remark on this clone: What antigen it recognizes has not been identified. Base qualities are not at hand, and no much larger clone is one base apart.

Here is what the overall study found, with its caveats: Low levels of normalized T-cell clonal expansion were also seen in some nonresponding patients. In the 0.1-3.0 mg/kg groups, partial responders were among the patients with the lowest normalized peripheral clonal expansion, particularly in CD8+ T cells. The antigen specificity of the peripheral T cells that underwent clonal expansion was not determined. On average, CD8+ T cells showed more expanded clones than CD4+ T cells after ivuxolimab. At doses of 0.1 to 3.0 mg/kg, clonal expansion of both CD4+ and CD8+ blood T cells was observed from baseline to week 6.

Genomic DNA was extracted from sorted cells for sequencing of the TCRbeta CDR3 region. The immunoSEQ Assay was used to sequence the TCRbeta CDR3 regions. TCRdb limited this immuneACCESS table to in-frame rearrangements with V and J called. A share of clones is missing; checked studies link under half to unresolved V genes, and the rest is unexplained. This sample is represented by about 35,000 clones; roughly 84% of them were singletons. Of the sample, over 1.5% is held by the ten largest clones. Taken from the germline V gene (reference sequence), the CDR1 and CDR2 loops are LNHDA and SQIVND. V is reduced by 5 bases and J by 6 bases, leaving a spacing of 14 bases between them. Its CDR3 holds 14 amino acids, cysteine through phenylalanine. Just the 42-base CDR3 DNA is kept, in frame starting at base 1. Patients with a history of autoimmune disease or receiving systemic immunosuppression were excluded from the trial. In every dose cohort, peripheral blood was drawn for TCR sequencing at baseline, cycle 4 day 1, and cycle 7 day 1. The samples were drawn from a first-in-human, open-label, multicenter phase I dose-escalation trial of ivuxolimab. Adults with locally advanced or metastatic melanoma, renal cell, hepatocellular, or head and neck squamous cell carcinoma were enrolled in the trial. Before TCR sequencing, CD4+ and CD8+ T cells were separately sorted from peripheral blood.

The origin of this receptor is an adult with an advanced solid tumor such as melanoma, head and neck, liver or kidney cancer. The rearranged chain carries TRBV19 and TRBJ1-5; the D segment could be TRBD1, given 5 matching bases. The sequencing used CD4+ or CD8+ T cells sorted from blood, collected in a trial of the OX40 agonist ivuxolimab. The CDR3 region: CASSGSEGLQPQHF. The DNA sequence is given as TGTGCCAGTAGTGGCAGTGAGGGGCTTCAGCCCCAGCATTTT.